Shown below are 23 T cell receptor beta chains from a single sample sequenced in a study of control samples from healthy donors and cancer patients. Clones were read by immunoSEQ multiplex PCR, and TCRdb kept only the in-frame ones, dropping some. The sample yields tens of thousands of clones, around 87% seen once. Sequencing was done on a sample of blood. These receptors were taken from a woman aged 50 to 60 in good health.

As regards this clone: A read error may produce the germline difference seen at one junction end. V gene TRBV5-6 combines with J gene TRBJ1-2, with D possibly being TRBD1 (5 bases). Germline loops: CDR1 SGHDT, CDR2 YYEEEE. There are 13 residues in the CDR3. CDR3 loop: CASSPGGDFSLSF. The CDR3 nucleotides read TGTGCCAGCAGCCCCGGGGGAGACTTCTCGCTCTCCTTC. Based on the CDR3 plus reference TRBV5-6 and TRBJ1-2, the full variable domain is DAGVTQSPTHLIKTRGQQVTLRCSPKSGHDTVSWYQQALGQGPQFIFQYYEEEERQRGNFPDRFSGHQFPNYSSELNVNALLLGDSALYLCASSPGGDFSLSFGSGTRLTVV.

The V and J genes are TRBV25-1 and TRBJ2-7, with D possibly being TRBD2 (6 bases). The CDR3 is made up of 16 amino acids. The germline V gene has CDR1 MGHDK and CDR2 SYGVNS. V shed 3 bases and J shed 0 bases, with 15 bases lying between them. The DNA for the CDR3 is TGTGCCAGCAGTGACCACGGGACTTCCACCTCCTACGAGCAGTACTTC. Translation gives CASSDHGTSTSYEQYF.

CDR3 amino acids: CASSYGGLDSPLHF. The CDR3 DNA is TGTGCCAGCAGTTACGGGGGCTTGGATTCACCCCTCCACTTT. This chain connects TRBV6-5 to TRBJ1-6, with a possible D match to TRBD1 (6 bases). Trimming shortened V by 2 bases and J by 8 bases, and 10 bases separated the two germline ends. The V gene's germline CDR1 is MNHEY and CDR2 SVGAGI. The CDR3 runs to 14 residues.

The genes are TRBV29-1 and TRBJ1-2, with D perhaps matching TRBD1 (6 bases). Between the trimmed V and J ends, which lost 4 bases and 0 bases, there was a span of 9 bases. Germline CDR1 and CDR2: SQVTM and ANQGSEA. The CDR3 totals 13 residues. The CDR3 reads CSVAQGANYGYTF. The CDR3 DNA is TGCAGCGTTGCACAGGGCGCTAACTATGGCTACACCTTC.

CDR3 DNA sequence: TGTGCCAGCAGCCCAGGGGGGGAGGGGGAAGCTTTCTTT. This codes for CASSPGGEGEAFF. V gene TRBV9 combines with J gene TRBJ1-1; 7 bases match TRBD1. The germline gives CDR1 SGDLS, CDR2 YYNGEE. CDR3 length: 13 amino acids. The V and J ends lost 4 bases and 8 bases, in that order; junction bases with no gene match: 8.

V is TRBV5-1 and J is TRBJ2-3; the D is unclear. Trimming took 1 base from V and 6 from J, leaving 9 bases between them. The CDR3 runs to 13 residues. Per germline, CDR1 SGHRS and CDR2 YFSETQ. The CDR3 protein is CASSLSGPDTQYF. The CDR3 DNA is TGCGCCAGCAGCTTGTCCGGTCCGGATACGCAGTATTTT. Combining the CDR3 with reference TRBV5-1 and TRBJ2-3 gives the whole variable domain KAGVTQTPRYLIKTRGQQVTLSCSPISGHRSVSWYQQTPGQGLQFLFEYFSETQRNKGNFPGRFSGRQFSNSRSEMNVSTLELGDSALYLCASSLSGPDTQYFGPGTRLTVL.

The rearrangement joins TRBV18 to TRBJ2-2; 7 bases fit TRBD1. CDR1 is KGHSH and CDR2 is LQKENI in the germline V gene. The V segment lost 3 bases and the J segment 2 bases; nucleotides outside the gene matches: 6. The CDR3 is 16 residues long. The CDR3 sequence is CASSPQGGLNTGELFF. In DNA, the CDR3 is TGTGCCAGCTCACCTCAAGGGGGCCTTAACACCGGGGAGCTGTTTTTT.

This clone came up a few times. This chain uses TRBV29-1 with TRBJ2-7; a possible D gene is TRBD2 (6 bases). Per the germline V gene, CDR1 is SQVTM and CDR2 is ANQGSEA. V lost 7 bases to trimming and J lost 0 bases, with 19 bases between them. The CDR3 loop spans 15 amino acids. The DNA for the CDR3 is TGCAGCGCTACACCGGGGCCCGGGAGCTCCTACGAGCAGTACTTC. Amino acids: CSATPGPGSSYEQYF.

The chain carries TRBV28 and TRBJ2-7; TRBD1 aligns across 7 bases. V lost 4 bases and J lost 5; bases outside the gene matches: 11. CDR3 length: 15 amino acids. Germline assignment: CDR1 MDHEN and CDR2 SYDVKM. DNA for the CDR3: TGTGCCAGCAGTTCGTACGACAGGGTTGGCAACGAGCAGTACTTC. As protein: CASSSYDRVGNEQYF.

This chain uses TRBV7-3 with TRBJ2-7, with a tentative D call TRBD2 (6 bases). The CDR3 has 15 amino acids. V lost 3 bases and J 0 bases, leaving 12 bases between the germline ends. The V gene's germline CDR1 is SGHTA and CDR2 FQGTGA. This chain's CDR3 is CASSFHGGVSYEQYF. The CDR3 region has the DNA TGTGCCAGCAGCTTCCACGGGGGTGTCTCCTACGAGCAGTACTTC.

As concerns this clone: Other DNA sequences in the sample encode the same CDR3. The rearrangement links TRBV6-2 or TRBV6-3 to TRBJ2-7; D call uncertain. CDR1 is MNHEY, CDR2 SVGEGT, per germline. The CDR3 spans 12 residues. V was trimmed by 2 bases and J by 3 bases, leaving 5 bases between them. The DNA for the CDR3 is TGTGCCAGCAGTTACAGAGGCTACGAGCAGTACTTC. It specifies CASSYRGYEQYF.

In regard to this clone: The same CDR3 arises from other DNA sequences in this sample as well. The chain combines TRBV18 with TRBJ2-1; 9 nucleotides align to TRBD2. The CDR3 contains 15 residues. CDR1 and CDR2 from the germline V gene are KGHSH and LQKENI. After removal of 3 bases from V and 3 bases from J, the junction contained 3 bases not matched to a gene. The CDR3 loop is CASSPRTSDYNEQFF. CDR3 DNA sequence: TGTGCCAGCTCACCTAGGACTAGCGACTACAATGAGCAGTTCTTC.

The J gene is TRBJ2-7, the V gene TRBV6-2 or TRBV6-3; D call uncertain. The CDR3 extends over 14 amino acids. V was trimmed by 0 bases and J by 5 bases, leaving 11 bases between them. The germline gives CDR1 MNHEY, CDR2 SVGEGT. CDR3 bases: TGTGCCAGCAGTTACTCGAAGTCCCGAGACGAGCAGTACTTC. Translating it yields CASSYSKSRDEQYF.

The chain uses TRBV27 and TRBJ1-1; D may be TRBD1 (5 bases). CDR3 length: 15 amino acids. V dropped 0 bases and J dropped 4 bases, with 12 bases sitting between them. Germline V gene data show CDR1 as MNHEY and CDR2 as SMNVEV (reference sequence). For the CDR3, the DNA is TGTGCCAGCAGTTTATCCCGACAGCTGAGCACTGAAGCTTTCTTT. This gives the protein CASSLSRQLSTEAFF.

Concerning this clone: This specimen includes other DNA sequences encoding the same CDR3. The V and J genes are TRBV6-4 and TRBJ2-3; possible D gene TRBD2, 6 bases. Trimming pared 0 bases from V and 1 base from J, leaving 8 bases between. The germline gives CDR1 MRHNA, CDR2 SNTAGT. The CDR3 is 15 amino acids. The CDR3 coding sequence is TGTGCCAGCAGTGACTCCGGCGGGGGCACAGATACGCAGTATTTT. Its translation: CASSDSGGGTDTQYF.

This chain joins TRBV5-1 and TRBJ1-1, with a tentative D call TRBD1 (5 bases). Trimming removed 7 bases at V and 8 bases at J, with 12 bases between. The CDR3 is 11 amino acids. CDR1 is SGHRS and CDR2 is YFSETQ in the germline V gene. The CDR3 reads CASAGEVEAFF. The CDR3 region has the DNA TGCGCCAGCGCGGGGGAAGTGGAAGCTTTCTTT.

This clone was detected only once. The chain uses TRBV5-1 and TRBJ2-7, with 8 bases lining up with TRBD2. The CDR3 has 14 amino acids. J lost 3 bases, V lost 5 bases, and 7 bases had no gene match. Germline V gene sequence: CDR1 SGHRS, CDR2 YFSETQ. For the CDR3, the DNA is TGCGCCAGCAGGCAGCCGGGACTAGTCTACGAGCAGTACTTC. Translating gives CASRQPGLVYEQYF.

The chain has TRBV12-3 or TRBV12-4 and TRBJ2-7; tentatively, D is TRBD1 or TRBD2 (5 bases each). The CDR3 extends over 13 amino acids. Trimming left V 8 bases short and J 4 bases short, with 15 bases between. CDR3 sequence: CASARGGPYEQYF. The CDR3 DNA follows: TGTGCCAGCGCCCGTGGGGGACCTTACGAGCAGTACTTC.

V and J are TRBV15 and TRBJ1-1; D may be TRBD1 (6 bases). The CDR3 consists of 15 residues. Per the germline V gene, CDR1 is LNHNV and CDR2 is YYDKDF (reference sequence). The germline V and J ends were trimmed by 5 bases and 4 bases, with 17 bases remaining between them. The CDR3 is CATSVAGLGGTEAFF. The DNA of the CDR3 is TGTGCCACCAGCGTCGCCGGGCTAGGGGGCACTGAAGCTTTCTTT.

The chain recombines TRBV11-3 with TRBJ2-6; tentatively, D is TRBD1 (6 bases). V was pared by 1 base and J by 0 bases, with 7 bases between. Per germline, CDR1 SGHNT and CDR2 YENEEA. The CDR3 is 16 amino acids. CDR3 amino acids: CASSLAGASGANVLTF. In DNA, the CDR3 is TGTGCCAGCAGCTTAGCAGGGGCCTCTGGGGCCAACGTCCTGACTTTC.

The chain links TRBV23-1 to TRBJ2-5; D is undetermined. TRBV23-1 has ORF status, its function being uncertain. V was shortened by 6 bases and J by 3 bases, with 20 bases between the two germline ends. The CDR3 extends over 16 amino acids. The CDR3 nucleotides read TGCGCCAGCAGCCCCGCCCCTGTGCGGACCGAAGAGACCCAGTACTTC. As protein: CASSPAPVRTEETQYF.

The rearrangement joins TRBV9 to TRBJ2-7; 11 bases agree with TRBD2. Losses at the gene ends were 4 bases for V and 2 bases for J; bases not matched to a gene: 11. CDR1 and CDR2 (germline): SGDLS, YYNGEE. There are 17 residues in the CDR3. The CDR3 loop is CASSRQALAGVTYEQYF. Written as DNA, the CDR3 is TGTGCCAGCAGCCGTCAGGCACTAGCGGGAGTAACCTACGAGCAGTACTTC.

This clone was detected a few times. This chain uses TRBV19 with TRBJ1-4; 7 bases match TRBD1. V was clipped by 1 base and J by 7 bases; unmatched bases: 6. Germline V gives CDR1 LNHDA, CDR2 SQIVND (reference sequence). The CDR3 consists of 15 residues. CDR3 amino acids: CASSIGTGVSEKLFF. As DNA, the CDR3 is TGTGCCAGTAGTATAGGAACAGGGGTATCTGAAAAACTGTTTTTT.